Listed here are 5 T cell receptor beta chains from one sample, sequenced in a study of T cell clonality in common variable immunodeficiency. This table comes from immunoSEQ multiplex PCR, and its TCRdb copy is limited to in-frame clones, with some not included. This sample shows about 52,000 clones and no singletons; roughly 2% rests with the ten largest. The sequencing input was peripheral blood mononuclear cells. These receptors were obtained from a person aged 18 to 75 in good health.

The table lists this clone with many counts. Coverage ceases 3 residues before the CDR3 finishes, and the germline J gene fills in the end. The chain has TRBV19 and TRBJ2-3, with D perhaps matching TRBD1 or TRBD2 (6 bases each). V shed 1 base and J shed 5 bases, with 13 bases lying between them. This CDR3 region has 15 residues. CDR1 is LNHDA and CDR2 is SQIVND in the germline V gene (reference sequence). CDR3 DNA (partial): TGTGCCAGTAGTATAGGTTCAGGGGAGGTAGATACG. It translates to CASSIGSGEVDT. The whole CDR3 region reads CASSIGSGEVDTQYF.

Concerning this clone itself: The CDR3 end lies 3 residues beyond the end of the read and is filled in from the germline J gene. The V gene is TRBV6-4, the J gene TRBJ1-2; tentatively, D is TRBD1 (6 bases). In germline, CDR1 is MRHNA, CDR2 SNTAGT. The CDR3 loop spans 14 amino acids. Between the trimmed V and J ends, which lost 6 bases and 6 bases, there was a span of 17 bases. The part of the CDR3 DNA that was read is TGTGCCAGCAGACTGACAGGAACTACTCATGGC. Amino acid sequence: CASRLTGTTHG. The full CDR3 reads CASRLTGTTHGYTF.

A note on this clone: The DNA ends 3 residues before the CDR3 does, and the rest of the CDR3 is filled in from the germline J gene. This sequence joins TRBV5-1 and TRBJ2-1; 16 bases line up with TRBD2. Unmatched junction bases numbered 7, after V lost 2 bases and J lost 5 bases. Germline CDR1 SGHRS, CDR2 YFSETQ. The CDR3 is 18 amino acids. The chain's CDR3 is CASSLSGLAGGSNNEQFF. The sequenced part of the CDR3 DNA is TGCGCCAGCAGCTTATCGGGACTAGCGGGAGGGTCAAACAATGAG.

CDR3 DNA (partial): TGTGCCAGCAGCGAAGAACAGGGCGGTGCAGATACG. This gives the protein CASSEEQGGADT. The full CDR3 is CASSEEQGGADTQYF. V gene TRBV7-6 combines with J gene TRBJ2-3, with D perhaps matching TRBD1 (6 bases). The CDR3 end is not reached by the read, which stops 3 residues before it; the germline J gene fills it in. Germline V CDR1 and CDR2: SGHVS, FNYEAQ. V gave up 5 bases and J gave up 4 bases, with 16 bases separating them. The CDR3 consists of 15 residues.

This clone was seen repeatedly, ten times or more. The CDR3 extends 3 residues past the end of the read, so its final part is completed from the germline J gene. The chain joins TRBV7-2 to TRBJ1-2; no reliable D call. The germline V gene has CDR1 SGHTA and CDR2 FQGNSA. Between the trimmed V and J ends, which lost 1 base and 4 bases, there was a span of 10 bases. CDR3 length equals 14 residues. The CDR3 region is CASSLEVPLYGYTF. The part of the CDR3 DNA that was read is TGTGCCAGCAGCTTAGAGGTCCCGCTCTATGGC.